The 13 T cell receptor beta chains below come from one sample, sequenced in a study of T cell changes during pregnancy in multiple sclerosis. Clones were sequenced by immunoSEQ multiplex PCR, and TCRdb holds only the in-frame ones, with some missing. The sample consists of around 60,000 clones, 89% of them appearing once. This sample comprised peripheral blood, obtained in the first trimester of pregnancy. These receptors came from a female donor with multiple sclerosis, enrolled in a pregnancy study.

The V gene is TRBV15, the J gene TRBJ2-1; tentatively, D is TRBD1 (6 bases). The germline V and J ends were trimmed by 0 bases and 11 bases, with 11 bases remaining between them. Germline CDR1 reads LNHNV; CDR2 reads YYDKDF (reference sequence). The CDR3 totals 13 residues. The CDR3 region is CATSRETGRKQFF. The CDR3 DNA follows: TGTGCCACCAGCAGAGAGACAGGTCGTAAGCAGTTCTTC. The whole variable domain, remainder taken from reference TRBV15 and TRBJ2-1, is DAMVIQNPRYQVTQFGKPVTLSCSQTLNHNVMYWYQQKSSQAPKLLFHYYDKDFNNEADTPDNFQSRRPNTSFCFLDIRSPGLGDTAMYLCATSRETGRKQFFGPGTRLTVL.

This clone showed up just once. The genes are TRBV7-6 and TRBJ2-3; no reliable D call. The ends were cut back, 2 bases at V and 0 bases at J, with 3 bases in the middle. The CDR3 extends over 13 amino acids. CDR1 and CDR2 (germline): SGHVS, FNYEAQ. In DNA, the CDR3 is TGTGCCAGCAGCTTACTAAGCACAGATACGCAGTATTTT. Amino acid sequence: CASSLLSTDTQYF.

The genes are TRBV5-1 and TRBJ2-1; D is ambiguous. Germline V CDR1 and CDR2: SGHRS, YFSETQ. V dropped 4 bases and J dropped 7 bases, with 21 bases sitting between them. The CDR3 is 16 amino acids. CDR3 nucleotide sequence: TGCGCCAGCAGCCGCGAGGAGAATCGTTGGAATAATGAGCAGTTCTTC. Translation: CASSREENRWNNEQFF.

The rearrangement joins TRBV6-1 to TRBJ1-1; TRBD1 is a possible D gene (5 bases). The CDR3 consists of 13 residues. The germline V gene has CDR1 MNHNS and CDR2 SASEGT. The CDR3 here is CALREGSGTEAFF. DNA for the CDR3: TGTGCTCTTCGGGAGGGGTCGGGAACTGAAGCTTTCTTT.

The chain carries TRBV19 and TRBJ1-1; 10 bases are shared with TRBD1. There are 16 residues in the CDR3. Germline-derived CDR1 and CDR2 are LNHDA and SQIVND (reference sequence). V was clipped by 4 bases and J by 3 bases; unmatched bases: 8. CDR3: CASSTPGTGVDTEAFF. For the CDR3, the DNA is TGTGCCAGTAGTACGCCCGGGACAGGGGTTGACACTGAAGCTTTCTTT.

This chain uses TRBV2 with TRBJ1-5, with TRBD1 identical over 7 bases. The CDR3 has 15 amino acids. V gave up 6 bases and J gave up 0 bases; unmatched junction bases: 5. CDR1 and CDR2 from the germline V gene are SNHLY and FYNNEI. This CDR3 is CASSEQGYSNQPQHF. CDR3 DNA: TGTGCCAGCAGCGAACAGGGGTATAGCAATCAGCCCCAGCATTTT.

This chain connects TRBV19 to TRBJ2-5, with 7 bases that match TRBD2. V dropped 2 bases and J dropped 5; count of bases not matched to a gene: 11. The CDR3 extends over 16 amino acids. Germline V CDR1 and CDR2: LNHDA, SQIVND (reference sequence). The CDR3 region is CASSIRRTGGGETQYF. The CDR3 coding sequence is TGTGCCAGTAGTATACGTCGAACGGGAGGAGGGGAGACCCAGTACTTC.

V gene TRBV10-3 combines with J gene TRBJ1-4, with D maybe TRBD1 (5 bases). Germline CDR1 reads ENHRY; CDR2 reads SYGVKD. The CDR3 covers 16 residues. The V end lost 3 bases, the J end lost 0 bases, and 11 bases lay between the germline ends. CDR3 protein: CAISDTDIATNEKLFF. As DNA, the CDR3 is TGTGCCATCAGTGACACGGACATTGCAACTAATGAAAAACTGTTTTTT.

This clone has more than one count but fewer than ten. The chain combines TRBV19 with TRBJ1-5; D not resolved. The CDR3 totals 13 residues. CDR1 is LNHDA and CDR2 is SQIVND in the germline V gene (reference sequence). V was cut by 5 bases and J by 3 bases, with 8 bases left in between. CDR3 region: CASSYDYNQPQHF. In nucleotides, the CDR3 is TGTGCCAGTAGTTACGACTACAATCAGCCCCAGCATTTT.

The gene calls are TRBV6-5 and TRBJ1-5, with D unclear. This CDR3 has 15 residues. The V gene lost 0 bases and the J gene lost 1 base, with 7 bases spanning the gap. Germline values: CDR1 MNHEY, CDR2 SVGAGI. The CDR3 sequence is CASSYSRGSNQPQHF. The CDR3 DNA is TGTGCCAGCAGTTACTCGAGAGGGAGCAATCAGCCCCAGCATTTT.

This clone is a singleton in its sample. The chain has TRBV29-1 and TRBJ1-1; the D is unclear. Deletions cut 7 bases from V and 0 bases from J, with 12 bases between. This CDR3 region has 13 residues. CDR1 SQVTM and CDR2 ANQGSEA come from the germline V gene. The CDR3 coding sequence is TGCAGCGAAGCCTCGGGGATGAACACTGAAGCTTTCTTT. This codes for CSEASGMNTEAFF.

J is TRBJ1-5 and V is TRBV18; 10 bases agree with TRBD1. The V gene's germline CDR1 is KGHSH and CDR2 LQKENI. The trim removed 5 bases at V and 7 bases at J, leaving 5 bases unmatched. The length of the CDR3 is 14 residues. The CDR3 DNA sequence: TGTGCCAGCTCAGACAGGGGGCTTCGGCAGCCCCAGCATTTT. Protein: CASSDRGLRQPQHF.

This sequence joins TRBV7-9 and TRBJ2-3; 7 bases match TRBD1. From germline, CDR1 is SEHNR and CDR2 FQNEAQ (reference sequence). Trimming took 3 bases from V and 1 from J; bases not matched to a gene: 1. CDR3 length equals 14 residues. CDR3 sequence reads: CASSFGQGTDTQYF. The CDR3 DNA follows: TGTGCCAGCAGCTTCGGACAGGGCACAGATACGCAGTATTTT.